Here is one T cell receptor beta chain with its context. This sample was included in a study of T cells in Graves' hyperthyroidism and ophthalmopathy. TCR beta CDR3 regions were amplified from RNA. The HTBI primer set served for first-round RT-PCR of the TCR CDR3. TCRdb passed the multiplex PCR reads through MiXCR, listing each CDR3 protein once. The sample lists around 600,000 distinct CDR3 sequences, approximately 15% occurring once. The CDR3 loop spans 18 amino acids. Germline CDR1 MGHRA, CDR2 YSYEKL. The ends were cut back, 1 base at V and 0 bases at J, with 19 bases in the middle. The genes are TRBV4-1 and TRBJ2-7; D possibly corresponds to TRBD1 (6 bases). This sequence originates from a woman between 18 and 29 years old with Graves' ophthalmopathy. The sample was blood. The CDR3 is CASSQGVSSRGLSYEQYF. The CDR3 DNA follows: TGCGCCAGCAGCCAAGGGGTAAGCAGCAGGGGCCTCTCCTACGAGCAGTACTTC.